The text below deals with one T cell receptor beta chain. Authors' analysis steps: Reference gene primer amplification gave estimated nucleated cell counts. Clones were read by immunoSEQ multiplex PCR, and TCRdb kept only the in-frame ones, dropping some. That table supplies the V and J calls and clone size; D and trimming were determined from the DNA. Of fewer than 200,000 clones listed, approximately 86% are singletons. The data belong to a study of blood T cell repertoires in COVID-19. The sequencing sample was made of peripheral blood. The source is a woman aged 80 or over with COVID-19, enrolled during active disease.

The CDR3, as DNA: TGTGCCAGCTCACCGTCCCAGGCTCAAGAGACCCAGTACTTC. This gives the protein CASSPSQAQETQYF. The V and J genes are TRBV18 and TRBJ2-5; D unclear. Looked up from germline, CDR1 is KGHSH and CDR2 is LQKENI. This CDR3 is built from 14 residues. The V gene lost 3 bases and the J gene lost 2 bases, with 10 bases spanning the gap. Together with reference TRBV18 and TRBJ2-5, the CDR3 gives the full variable domain: NAGVMQNPRHLVRRRGQEARLRCSPMKGHSHVYWYRQLPEEGLKFMVYLQKENIIDESGMPKERFSAEFPKEGPSILRIQQVVRGDSAAYFCASSPSQAQETQYFGPGTRLLVL.